This T cell receptor (beta chain) is from a study of blood T cell repertoires in COVID-19. The overall study: COVID-19 samples collected from the United States, Italy and Spain covered acute and convalescent phases.

Which cohort a participant joined came from the clinical history participants gave. Participants in the exposed group had met a COVID-19 case in the 2 weeks before joining the study. This clone has just one count. In the original processing: Reference gene primers were amplified, and this amplification served to estimate nucleated cell counts. The protocol was immunoSEQ multiplex PCR, while the TCRdb copy is restricted to in-frame clones and leaves out a portion. The V and J calls and clone size were taken over from that table, and D and trimming were inferred from the DNA. The profile shows around 320,000 clones, just under 90% of them singletons. CDR1 and CDR2 (germline): MNHEY, SMNVEV (reference sequence). Trimming shortened V by 4 bases and J by 0 bases, and 18 bases separated the two germline ends. The CDR3 covers 17 residues.

The receptor was derived from a woman in her 50s who had been exposed to COVID-19. V usage is TRBV27 and J usage is TRBJ1-1, with D tentatively TRBD1 (5 bases). The sequenced material came from PBMCs or T cells enriched from blood (not recorded which). Here the CDR3 reads CASSSEGWGDLNTEAFF. For the CDR3, the DNA is TGTGCCAGCAGTTCGGAGGGGTGGGGGGACCTGAACACTGAAGCTTTCTTT.